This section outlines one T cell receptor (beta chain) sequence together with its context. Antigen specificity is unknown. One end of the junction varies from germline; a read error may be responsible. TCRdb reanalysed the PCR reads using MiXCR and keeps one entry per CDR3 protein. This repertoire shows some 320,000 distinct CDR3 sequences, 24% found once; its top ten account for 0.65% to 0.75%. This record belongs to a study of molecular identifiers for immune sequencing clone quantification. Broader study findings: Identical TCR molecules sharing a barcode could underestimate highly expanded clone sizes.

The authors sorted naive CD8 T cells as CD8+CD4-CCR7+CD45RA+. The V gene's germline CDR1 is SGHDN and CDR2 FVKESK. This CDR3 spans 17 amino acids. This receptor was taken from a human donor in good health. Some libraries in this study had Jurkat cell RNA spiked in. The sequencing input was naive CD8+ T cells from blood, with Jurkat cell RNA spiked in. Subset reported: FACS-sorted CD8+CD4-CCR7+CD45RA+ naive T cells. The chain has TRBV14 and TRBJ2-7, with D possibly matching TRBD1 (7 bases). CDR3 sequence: CAGGQGGGAFVVDEQCF. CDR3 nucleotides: TGTGCCGGCGGCCAGGGGGGTGGGGCCTTCGTGGTTGACGAGCAGTGCTTC.